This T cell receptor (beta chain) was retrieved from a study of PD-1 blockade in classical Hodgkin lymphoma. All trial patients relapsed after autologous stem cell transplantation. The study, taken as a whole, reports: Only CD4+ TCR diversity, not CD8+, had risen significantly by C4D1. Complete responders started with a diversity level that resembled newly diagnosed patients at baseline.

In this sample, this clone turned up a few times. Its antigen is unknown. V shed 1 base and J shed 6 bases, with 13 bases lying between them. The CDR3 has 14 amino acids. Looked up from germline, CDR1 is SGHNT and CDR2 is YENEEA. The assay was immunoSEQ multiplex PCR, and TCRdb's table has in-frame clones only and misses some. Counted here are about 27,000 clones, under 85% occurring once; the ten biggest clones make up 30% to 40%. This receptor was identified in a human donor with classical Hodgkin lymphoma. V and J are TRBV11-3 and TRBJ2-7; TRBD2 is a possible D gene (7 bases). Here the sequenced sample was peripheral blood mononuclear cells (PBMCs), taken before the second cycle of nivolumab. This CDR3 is CASSLVGGRGEQYF. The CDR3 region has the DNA TGTGCCAGCAGCTTAGTCGGGGGGCGCGGCGAGCAGTACTTC.